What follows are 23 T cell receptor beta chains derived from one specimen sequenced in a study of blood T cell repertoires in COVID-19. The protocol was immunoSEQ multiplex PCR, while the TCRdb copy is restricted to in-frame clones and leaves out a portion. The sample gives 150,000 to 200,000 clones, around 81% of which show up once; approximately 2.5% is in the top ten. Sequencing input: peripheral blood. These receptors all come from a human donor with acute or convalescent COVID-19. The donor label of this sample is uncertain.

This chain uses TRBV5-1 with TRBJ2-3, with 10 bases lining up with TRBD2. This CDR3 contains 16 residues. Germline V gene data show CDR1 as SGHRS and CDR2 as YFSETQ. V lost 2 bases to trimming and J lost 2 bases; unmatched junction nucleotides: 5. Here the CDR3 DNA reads TGCGCCAGCAGCTTCCGGACTAGCGGATTCACAGATACGCAGTATTTT. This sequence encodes CASSFRTSGFTDTQYF.

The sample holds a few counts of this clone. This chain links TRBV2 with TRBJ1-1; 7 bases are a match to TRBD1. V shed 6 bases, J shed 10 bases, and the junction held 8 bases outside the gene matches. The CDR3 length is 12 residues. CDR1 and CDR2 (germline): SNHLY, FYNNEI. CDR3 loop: CASRPGQRAAFF. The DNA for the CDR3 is TGTGCCAGCAGGCCGGGACAGCGAGCAGCTTTCTTT. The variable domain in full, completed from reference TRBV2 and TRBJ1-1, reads EPEVTQTPSHQVTQMGQEVILRCVPISNHLYFYWYRQILGQKVEFLVSFYNNEISEKSEIFDDQFSVERPDGSNFTLKIRSTKLEDSAMYFCASRPGQRAAFFGQGTRLTVV.

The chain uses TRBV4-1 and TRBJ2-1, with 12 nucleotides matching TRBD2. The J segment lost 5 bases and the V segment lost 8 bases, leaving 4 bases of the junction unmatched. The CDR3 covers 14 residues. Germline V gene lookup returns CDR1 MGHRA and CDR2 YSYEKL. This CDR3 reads CASSTSGGHNEQFF. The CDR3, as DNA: TGCGCCAGCTCGACTAGCGGGGGACACAATGAGCAGTTCTTC.

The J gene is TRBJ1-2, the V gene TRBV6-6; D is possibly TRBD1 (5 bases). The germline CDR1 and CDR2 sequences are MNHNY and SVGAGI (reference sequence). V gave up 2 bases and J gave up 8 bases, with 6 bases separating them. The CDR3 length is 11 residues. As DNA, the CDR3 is TGTGCCAGCAGTTACGGGGGGGGCTACACCTTC. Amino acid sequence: CASSYGGGYTF.

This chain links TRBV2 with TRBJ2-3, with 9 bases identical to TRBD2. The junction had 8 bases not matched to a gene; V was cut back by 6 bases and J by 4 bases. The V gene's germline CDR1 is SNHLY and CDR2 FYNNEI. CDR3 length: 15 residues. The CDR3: CASSPLGGGADTQYF. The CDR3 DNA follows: TGTGCCAGCAGCCCGCTGGGCGGGGGGGCAGATACGCAGTATTTT. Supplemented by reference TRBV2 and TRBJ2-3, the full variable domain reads EPEVTQTPSHQVTQMGQEVILRCVPISNHLYFYWYRQILGQKVEFLVSFYNNEISEKSEIFDDQFSVERPDGSNFTLKIRSTKLEDSAMYFCASSPLGGGADTQYFGPGTRLTVL.

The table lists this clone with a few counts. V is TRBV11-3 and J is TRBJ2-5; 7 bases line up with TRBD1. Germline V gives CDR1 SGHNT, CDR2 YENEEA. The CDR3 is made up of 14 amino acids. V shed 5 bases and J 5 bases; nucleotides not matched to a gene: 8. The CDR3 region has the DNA TGTGCCAGCAGCACGGACAGGCAGGGGGAGACCCAGTACTTC. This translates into CASSTDRQGETQYF.

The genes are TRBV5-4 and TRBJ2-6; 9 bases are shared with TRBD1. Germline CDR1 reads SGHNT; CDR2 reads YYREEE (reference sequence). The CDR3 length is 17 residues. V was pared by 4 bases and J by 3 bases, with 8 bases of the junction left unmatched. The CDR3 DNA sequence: TGTGCCAGCAGCATGACAGGGGGTGGGTATGGGGCCAACGTCCTGACTTTC. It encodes CASSMTGGGYGANVLTF.

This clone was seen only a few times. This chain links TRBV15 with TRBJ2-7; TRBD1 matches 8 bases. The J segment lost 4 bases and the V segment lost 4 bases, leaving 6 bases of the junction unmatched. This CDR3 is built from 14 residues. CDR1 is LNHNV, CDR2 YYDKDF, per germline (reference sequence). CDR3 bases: TGTGCCACCAGCATTGGACAGGGTTCGTACGAGCAGTACTTC. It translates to CATSIGQGSYEQYF.

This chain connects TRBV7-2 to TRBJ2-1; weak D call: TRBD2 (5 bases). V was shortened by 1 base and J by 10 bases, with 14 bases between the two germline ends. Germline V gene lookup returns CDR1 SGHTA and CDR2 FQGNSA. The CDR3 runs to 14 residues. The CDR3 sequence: CASSLDGLPGEQFF. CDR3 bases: TGTGCCAGCAGCTTAGACGGTTTACCGGGAGAGCAGTTCTTC.

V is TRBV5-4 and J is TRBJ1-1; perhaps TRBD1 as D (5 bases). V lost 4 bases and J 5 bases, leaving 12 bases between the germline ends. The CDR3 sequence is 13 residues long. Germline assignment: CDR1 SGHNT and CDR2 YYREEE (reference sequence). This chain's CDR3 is CASSGGTGTEAFF. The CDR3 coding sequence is TGTGCCAGCAGCGGAGGGACGGGGACTGAAGCTTTCTTT.

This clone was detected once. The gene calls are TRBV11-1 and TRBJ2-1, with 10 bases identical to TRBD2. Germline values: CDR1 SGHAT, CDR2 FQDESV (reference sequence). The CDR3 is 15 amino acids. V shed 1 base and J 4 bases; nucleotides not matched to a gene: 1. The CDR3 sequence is CASSLGTSGYNEQFF. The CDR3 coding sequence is TGTGCCAGCAGCTTAGGGACTAGCGGTTACAATGAGCAGTTCTTC. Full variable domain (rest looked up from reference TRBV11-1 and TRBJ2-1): EAEVAQSPRYKITEKSQAVAFWCDPISGHATLYWYRQILGQGPELLVQFQDESVVDDSQLPKDRFSAERLKGVDSTLKIQPAELGDSAMYLCASSLGTSGYNEQFFGPGTRLTVL.

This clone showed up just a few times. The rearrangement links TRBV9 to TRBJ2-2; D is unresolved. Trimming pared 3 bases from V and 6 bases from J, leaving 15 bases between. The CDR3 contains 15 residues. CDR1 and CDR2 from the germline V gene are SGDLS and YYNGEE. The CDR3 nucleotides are TGTGCCAGCAGCGCGAAACCCCTGAGCGCCGGGGAGCTGTTTTTT. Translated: CASSAKPLSAGELFF. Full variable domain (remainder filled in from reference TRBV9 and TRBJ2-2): DSGVTQTPKHLITATGQRVTLRCSPRSGDLSVYWYQQSLDQGLQFLIQYYNGEERAKGNILERFSAQQFPDLHSELNLSSLELGDSALYFCASSAKPLSAGELFFGEGSRLTVL.

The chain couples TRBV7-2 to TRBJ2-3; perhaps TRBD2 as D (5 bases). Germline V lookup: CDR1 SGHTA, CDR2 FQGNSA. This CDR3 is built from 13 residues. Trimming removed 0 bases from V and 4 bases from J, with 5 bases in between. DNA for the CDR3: TGTGCCAGCAGCTTAGCTAGCGCAGATACGCAGTATTTT. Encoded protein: CASSLASADTQYF.

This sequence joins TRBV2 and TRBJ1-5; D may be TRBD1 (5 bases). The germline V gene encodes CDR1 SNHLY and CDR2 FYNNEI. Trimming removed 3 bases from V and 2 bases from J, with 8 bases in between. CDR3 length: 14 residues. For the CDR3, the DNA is TGTGCCAGCAGTGAGGTAGGGGGCAATCAGCCCCAGCATTTT. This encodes CASSEVGGNQPQHF. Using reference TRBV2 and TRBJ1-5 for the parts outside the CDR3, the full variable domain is EPEVTQTPSHQVTQMGQEVILRCVPISNHLYFYWYRQILGQKVEFLVSFYNNEISEKSEIFDDQFSVERPDGSNFTLKIRSTKLEDSAMYFCASSEVGGNQPQHFGDGTRLSIL.

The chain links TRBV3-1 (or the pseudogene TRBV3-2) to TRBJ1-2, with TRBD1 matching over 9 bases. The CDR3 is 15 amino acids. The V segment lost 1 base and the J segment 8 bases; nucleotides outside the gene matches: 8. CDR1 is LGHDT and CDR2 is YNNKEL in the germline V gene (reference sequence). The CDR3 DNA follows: TGTGCCAGCAGCCAAGGGGACAGGGTAATAGTAGGCTACACCTTC. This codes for CASSQGDRVIVGYTF.

CDR3 DNA sequence: TGTGCCAGCAGTTACTCGGAGCGTTCCTACGAGCAGTACTTC. Protein sequence: CASSYSERSYEQYF. V and J are TRBV6-5 and TRBJ2-7; D gene ambiguous. CDR3 length: 14 residues. Trimming took off 0 bases at V and 1 base at J, with 7 bases between the two ends. Germline loops: CDR1 MNHEY, CDR2 SVGAGI.

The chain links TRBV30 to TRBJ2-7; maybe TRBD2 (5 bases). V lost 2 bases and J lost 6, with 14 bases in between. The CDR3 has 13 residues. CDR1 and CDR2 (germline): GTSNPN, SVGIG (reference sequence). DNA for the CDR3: TGTGCCTGGAGTCGAGGGCCCGGTGTCGAGCAGTACTTC. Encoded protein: CAWSRGPGVEQYF.

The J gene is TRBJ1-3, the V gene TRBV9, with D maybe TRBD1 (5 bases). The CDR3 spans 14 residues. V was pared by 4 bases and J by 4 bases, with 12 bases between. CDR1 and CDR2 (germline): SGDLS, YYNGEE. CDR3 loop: CASSFQGLGNTIYF. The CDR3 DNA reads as TGTGCCAGCAGCTTCCAGGGTCTCGGAAACACCATATATTTT.

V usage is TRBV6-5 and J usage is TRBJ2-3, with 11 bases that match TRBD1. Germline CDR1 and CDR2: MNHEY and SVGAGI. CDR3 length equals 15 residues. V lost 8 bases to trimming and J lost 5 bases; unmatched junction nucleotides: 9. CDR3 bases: TGTGCCAGCGGCAGCGGACAGGGGGCCGGAGATACGCAGTATTTT. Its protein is CASGSGQGAGDTQYF.

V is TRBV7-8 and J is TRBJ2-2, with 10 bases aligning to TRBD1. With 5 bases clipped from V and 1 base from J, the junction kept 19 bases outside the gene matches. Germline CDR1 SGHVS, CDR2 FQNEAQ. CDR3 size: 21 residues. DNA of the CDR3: TGTGCCAGCAGCGGGGTTTTTAGGACAGGGGGAGGTCGGGAGAACACCGGGGAGCTGTTTTTT. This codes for CASSGVFRTGGGRENTGELFF. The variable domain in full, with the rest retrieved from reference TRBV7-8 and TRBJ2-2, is GAGVSQSPRYKVAKRGQDVALRCDPISGHVSLFWYQQALGQGPEFLTYFQNEAQLDKSGLPSDRFFAERPEGSVSTLKIQRTQQEDSAVYLCASSGVFRTGGGRENTGELFFGEGSRLTVL.

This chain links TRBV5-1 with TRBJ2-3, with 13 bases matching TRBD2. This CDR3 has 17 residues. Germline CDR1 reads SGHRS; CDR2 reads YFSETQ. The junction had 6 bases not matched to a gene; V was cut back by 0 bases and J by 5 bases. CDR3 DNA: TGCGCCAGCAGCTTGGGACTAGCGGGAGGATCCAAAGATACGCAGTATTTT. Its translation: CASSLGLAGGSKDTQYF. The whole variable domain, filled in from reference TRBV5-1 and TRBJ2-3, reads KAGVTQTPRYLIKTRGQQVTLSCSPISGHRSVSWYQQTPGQGLQFLFEYFSETQRNKGNFPGRFSGRQFSNSRSEMNVSTLELGDSALYLCASSLGLAGGSKDTQYFGPGTRLTVL.

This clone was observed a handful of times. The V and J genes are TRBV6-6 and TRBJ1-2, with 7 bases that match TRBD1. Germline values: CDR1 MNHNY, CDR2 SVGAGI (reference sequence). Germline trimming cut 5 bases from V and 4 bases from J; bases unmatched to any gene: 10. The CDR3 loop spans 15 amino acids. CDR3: CASSPSRTGAYGYTF. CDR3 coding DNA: TGTGCCAGCAGTCCCAGCCGCACAGGGGCCTATGGCTACACCTTC.

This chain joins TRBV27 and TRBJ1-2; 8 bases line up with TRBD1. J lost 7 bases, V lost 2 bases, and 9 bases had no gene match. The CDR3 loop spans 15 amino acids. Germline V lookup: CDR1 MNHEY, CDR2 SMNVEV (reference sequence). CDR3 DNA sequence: TGTGCCAGCAGTTTAGGCAGGGGGCGTATCTCTGGCTACACCTTC. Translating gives CASSLGRGRISGYTF.